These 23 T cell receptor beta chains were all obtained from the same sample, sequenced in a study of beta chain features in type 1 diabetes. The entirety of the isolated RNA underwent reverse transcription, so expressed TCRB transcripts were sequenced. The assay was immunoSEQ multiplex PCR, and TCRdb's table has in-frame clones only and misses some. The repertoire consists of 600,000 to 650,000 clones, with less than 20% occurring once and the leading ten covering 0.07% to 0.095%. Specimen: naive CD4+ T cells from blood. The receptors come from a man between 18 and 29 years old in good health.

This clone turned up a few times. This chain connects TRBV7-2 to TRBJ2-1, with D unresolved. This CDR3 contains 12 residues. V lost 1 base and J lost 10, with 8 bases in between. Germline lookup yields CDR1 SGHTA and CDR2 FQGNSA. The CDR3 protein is CASSLVGWEQFF. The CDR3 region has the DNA TGTGCCAGCAGCTTAGTGGGTTGGGAGCAGTTCTTC.

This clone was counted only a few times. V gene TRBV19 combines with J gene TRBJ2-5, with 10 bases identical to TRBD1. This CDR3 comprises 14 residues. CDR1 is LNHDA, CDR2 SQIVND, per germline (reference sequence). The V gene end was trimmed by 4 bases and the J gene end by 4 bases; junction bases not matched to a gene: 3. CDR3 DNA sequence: TGTGCCAGTAGTAAGGGACAGGGGATAGAGACCCAGTACTTC. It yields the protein CASSKGQGIETQYF.

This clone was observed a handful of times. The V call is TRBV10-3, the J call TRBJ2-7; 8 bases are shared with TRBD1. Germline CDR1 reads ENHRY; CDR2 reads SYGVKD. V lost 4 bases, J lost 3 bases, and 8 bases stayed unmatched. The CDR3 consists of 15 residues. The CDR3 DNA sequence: TGTGCCATCAGTGTCACGGACAGGGTCATCTACGAGCAGTACTTC. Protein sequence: CAISVTDRVIYEQYF.

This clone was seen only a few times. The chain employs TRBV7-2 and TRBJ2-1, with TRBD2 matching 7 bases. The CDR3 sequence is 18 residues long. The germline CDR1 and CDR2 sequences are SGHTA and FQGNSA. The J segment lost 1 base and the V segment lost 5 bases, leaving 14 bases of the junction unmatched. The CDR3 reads CASSLTSLAVLSYNEQFF. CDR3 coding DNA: TGTGCCAGCAGCCTCACCTCCCTAGCGGTCCTTTCCTACAATGAGCAGTTCTTC.

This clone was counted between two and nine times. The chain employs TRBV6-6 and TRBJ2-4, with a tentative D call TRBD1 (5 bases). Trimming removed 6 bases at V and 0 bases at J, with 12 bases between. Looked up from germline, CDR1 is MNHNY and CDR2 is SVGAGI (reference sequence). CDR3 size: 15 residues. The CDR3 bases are TGTGCCAGCAGCGACAGTCAACTAGCCAAAAACATTCAGTACTTC. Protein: CASSDSQLAKNIQYF.

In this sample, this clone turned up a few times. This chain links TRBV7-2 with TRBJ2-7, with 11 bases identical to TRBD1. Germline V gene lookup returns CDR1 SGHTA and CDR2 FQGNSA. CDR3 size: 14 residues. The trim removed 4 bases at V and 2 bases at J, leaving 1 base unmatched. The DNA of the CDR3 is TGTGCCAGCAGCTGGGGACAGGGGGCCTACGAGCAGTACTTC. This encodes CASSWGQGAYEQYF. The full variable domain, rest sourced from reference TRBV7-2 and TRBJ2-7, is GAGVSQSPSNKVTEKGKDVELRCDPISGHTALYWYRQSLGQGLEFLIYFQGNSAPDKSGLPSDRFSAERTGGSVSTLTIQRTQQEDSAVYLCASSWGQGAYEQYFGPGTRLTVT.

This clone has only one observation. CDR3 in amino acids: CASSISQGLFNTEAFF. CDR3 DNA sequence: TGTGCCAGTAGTATATCCCAGGGACTTTTCAACACTGAAGCTTTCTTT. The chain joins TRBV19 to TRBJ1-1; the D gene is possibly TRBD1 (5 bases). The CDR3 extends over 16 amino acids. Germline loops: CDR1 LNHDA, CDR2 SQIVND (reference sequence). The germline V and J ends were trimmed by 2 bases and 2 bases, with 15 bases remaining between them. Filled out from reference TRBV19 and TRBJ1-1, the complete variable domain reads DGGITQSPKYLFRKEGQNVTLSCEQNLNHDAMYWYRQDPGQGLRLIYYSQIVNDFQKGDIAEGYSVSREKKESFPLTVTSAQKNPTAFYLCASSISQGLFNTEAFFGQGTRLTVV.

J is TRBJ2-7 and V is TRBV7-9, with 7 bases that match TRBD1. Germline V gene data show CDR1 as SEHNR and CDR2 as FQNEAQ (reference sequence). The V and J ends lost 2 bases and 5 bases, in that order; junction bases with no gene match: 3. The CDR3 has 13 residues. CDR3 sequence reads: CASSLPGQHEQYF. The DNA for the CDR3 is TGTGCCAGCAGCTTACCGGGACAGCACGAGCAGTACTTC.

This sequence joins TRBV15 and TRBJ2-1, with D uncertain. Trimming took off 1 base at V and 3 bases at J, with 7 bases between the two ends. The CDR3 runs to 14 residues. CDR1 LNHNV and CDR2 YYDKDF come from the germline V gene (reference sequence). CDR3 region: CATSRVGVYNEQFF. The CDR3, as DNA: TGTGCCACCAGCAGAGTTGGGGTCTACAATGAGCAGTTCTTC. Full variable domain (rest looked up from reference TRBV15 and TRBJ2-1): DAMVIQNPRYQVTQFGKPVTLSCSQTLNHNVMYWYQQKSSQAPKLLFHYYDKDFNNEADTPDNFQSRRPNTSFCFLDIRSPGLGDTAMYLCATSRVGVYNEQFFGPGTRLTVL.

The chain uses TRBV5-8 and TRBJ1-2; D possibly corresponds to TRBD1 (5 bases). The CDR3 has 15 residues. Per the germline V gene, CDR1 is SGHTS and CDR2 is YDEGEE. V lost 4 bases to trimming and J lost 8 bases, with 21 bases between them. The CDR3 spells CASSRSAGRLGGYTF. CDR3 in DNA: TGTGCCAGCAGCCGGTCGGCAGGGAGGTTAGGGGGCTACACCTTC.

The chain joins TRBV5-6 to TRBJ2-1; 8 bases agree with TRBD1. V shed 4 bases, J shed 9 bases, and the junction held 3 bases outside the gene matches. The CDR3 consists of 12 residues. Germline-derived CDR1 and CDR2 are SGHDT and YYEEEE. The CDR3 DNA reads TGTGCCAGCAGCGTCGACAGGGGTGAGCAGTTCTTC. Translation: CASSVDRGEQFF.

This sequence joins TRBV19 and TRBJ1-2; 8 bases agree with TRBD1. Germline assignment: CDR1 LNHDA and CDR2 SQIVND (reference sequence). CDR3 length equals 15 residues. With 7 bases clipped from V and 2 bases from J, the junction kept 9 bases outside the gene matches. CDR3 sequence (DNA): TGTGCCAGTACCAACATCCAGGGGGCGAACTATGGCTACACCTTC. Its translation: CASTNIQGANYGYTF.

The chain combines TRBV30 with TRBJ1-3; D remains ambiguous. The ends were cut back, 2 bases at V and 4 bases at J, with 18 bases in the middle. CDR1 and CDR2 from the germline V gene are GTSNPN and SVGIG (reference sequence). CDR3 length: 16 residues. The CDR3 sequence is CAWSRRTPVGGNTIYF. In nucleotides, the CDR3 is TGTGCCTGGAGTAGGAGGACCCCCGTGGGAGGAAACACCATATATTTT.

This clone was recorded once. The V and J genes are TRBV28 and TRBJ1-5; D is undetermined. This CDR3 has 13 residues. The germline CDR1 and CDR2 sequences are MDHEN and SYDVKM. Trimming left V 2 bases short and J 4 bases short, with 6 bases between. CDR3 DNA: TGTGCCAGCAGTTTACAGTTGAATCAGCCCCAGCATTTT. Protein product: CASSLQLNQPQHF.

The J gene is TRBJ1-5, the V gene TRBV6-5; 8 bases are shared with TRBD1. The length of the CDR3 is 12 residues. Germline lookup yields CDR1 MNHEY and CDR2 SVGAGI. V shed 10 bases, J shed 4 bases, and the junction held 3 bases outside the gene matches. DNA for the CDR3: TGTGCCATCAGGACAGGGAATCAGCCCCAGCATTTT. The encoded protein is CAIRTGNQPQHF.

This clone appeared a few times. CDR3 loop: CASSADPSGANVLTF. In nucleotides, the CDR3 is TGTGCCAGCAGCGCCGACCCCTCTGGGGCCAACGTCCTGACTTTC. The chain uses TRBV9 and TRBJ2-6; D is ambiguous. The V and J ends lost 3 bases and 0 bases respectively, with 7 bases between them. The CDR3 totals 15 residues. Germline assignment: CDR1 SGDLS and CDR2 YYNGEE.

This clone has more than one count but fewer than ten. CDR3 sequence (DNA): TGCGCCAGCGGGCTTACTACTTTGAACACTGAAGCTTTCTTT. It is translated as CASGLTTLNTEAFF. The rearrangement links TRBV5-1 to TRBJ1-1; D ambiguous. Germline lookup yields CDR1 SGHRS and CDR2 YFSETQ. The CDR3 contains 14 residues. V was pared by 7 bases and J by 0 bases, with 13 bases between.

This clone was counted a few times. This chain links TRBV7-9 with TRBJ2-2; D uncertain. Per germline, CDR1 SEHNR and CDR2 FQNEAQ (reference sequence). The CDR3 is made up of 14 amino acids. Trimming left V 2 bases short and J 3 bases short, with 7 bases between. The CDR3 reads CASSLPLDTGELFF. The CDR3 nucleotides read TGTGCCAGCAGCTTACCCCTCGACACCGGGGAGCTGTTTTTT. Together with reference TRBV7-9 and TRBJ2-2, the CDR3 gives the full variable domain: DTGVSQNPRHKITKRGQNVTFRCDPISEHNRLYWYRQTLGQGPEFLTYFQNEAQLEKSRLLSDRFSAERPKGSFSTLEIQRTEQGDSAMYLCASSLPLDTGELFFGEGSRLTVL.

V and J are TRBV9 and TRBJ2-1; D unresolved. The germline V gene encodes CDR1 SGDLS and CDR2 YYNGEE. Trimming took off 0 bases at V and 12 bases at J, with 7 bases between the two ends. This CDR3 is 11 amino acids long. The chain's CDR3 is CASSVGNAQFF. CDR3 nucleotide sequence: TGTGCCAGCAGCGTAGGGAACGCGCAGTTCTTC.

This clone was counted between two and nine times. CDR3 in DNA: TGTGCCAGCAGCTTCTCCGGTCAGCCCCAGCATTTT. Amino acid sequence: CASSFSGQPQHF. V gene TRBV7-9 combines with J gene TRBJ1-5; no firm D call. The CDR3 has 12 amino acids. The V end lost 3 bases, the J end lost 6 bases, and 6 bases lay between the germline ends. In germline, CDR1 is SEHNR, CDR2 FQNEAQ (reference sequence).

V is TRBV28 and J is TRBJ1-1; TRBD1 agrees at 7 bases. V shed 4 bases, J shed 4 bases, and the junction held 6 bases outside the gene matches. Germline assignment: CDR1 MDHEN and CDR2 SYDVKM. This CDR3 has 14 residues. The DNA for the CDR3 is TGTGCCAGCAGTTCGTACAGGGGACCCACTGAAGCTTTCTTT. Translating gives CASSSYRGPTEAFF.

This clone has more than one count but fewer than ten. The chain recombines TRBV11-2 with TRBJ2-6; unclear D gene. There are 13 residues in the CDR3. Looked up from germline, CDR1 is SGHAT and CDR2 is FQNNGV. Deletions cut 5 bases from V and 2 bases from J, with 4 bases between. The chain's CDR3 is CASSPPGANVLTF. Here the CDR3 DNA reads TGTGCCAGCAGCCCCCCTGGGGCCAACGTCCTGACTTTC.

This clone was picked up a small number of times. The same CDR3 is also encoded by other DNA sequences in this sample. The CDR3 protein is CASSQDSNQPQHF. CDR3 sequence (DNA): TGTGCCAGCTCACAGGATAGCAATCAGCCCCAGCATTTT. The rearrangement joins TRBV18 to TRBJ1-5; the D is unclear. CDR1 is KGHSH, CDR2 LQKENI, per germline. V lost 4 bases and J lost 0, with 4 bases in between. The CDR3 length is 13 residues.